This T cell receptor (beta chain) originates from a study of T cells in Graves' hyperthyroidism and ophthalmopathy. Ten or more counts support this clonotype. Germline values: CDR1 SNHLY, CDR2 FYNNEI. The CDR3 consists of 14 residues. V shed 7 bases and J 3 bases; nucleotides not matched to a gene: 3. From RNA transcripts, TCR beta CDR3 regions were amplified. RT-PCR in the first round (using the HTBI primer set) targeted the TCR CDR3. TCRdb re-derived calls from the multiplex PCR reads in MiXCR, one entry per CDR3 protein. The sample lists over 700,000 distinct CDR3 sequences; around 38% were seen once.

Sequenced material: blood. The J gene is TRBJ2-6, the V gene TRBV2; 7 positions agree with TRBD1. The sequence derives from a man in his late teens or twenties with Graves' hyperthyroidism. The CDR3 is CASTDRDGANVLTF. The CDR3 DNA sequence: TGTGCCAGCACCGACAGGGATGGGGCCAACGTCCTGACTTTC.